This record covers a single T cell receptor beta chain. V lost 6 bases, J lost 3 bases, and 5 bases stayed unmatched. This CDR3 spans 14 amino acids. Germline V gives CDR1 MNHNS, CDR2 SASEGT. Assay used: immunoSEQ multiplex PCR; TCRdb lists only in-frame clones, some missing. The repertoire includes about 73,000 clones, about nine tenths of them detected once, and more than 0.45% sits in the top ten. The data belong to a study of OX40 agonist ivuxolimab in advanced cancers. The rearrangement uses TRBV6-1 and TRBJ1-5; 7 bases are shared with TRBD1. The origin of this receptor is an adult with an advanced solid tumor such as melanoma, head and neck, liver or kidney cancer. This material consisted of CD4+ or CD8+ T cells sorted from blood, taken in a trial of the OX40 agonist ivuxolimab. The CDR3 DNA reads TGTGCCAGCAGGCAGACAGGGAACAATCAGCCCCAGCATTTT. The encoded protein is CASRQTGNNQPQHF.